Given below is one T cell receptor beta chain in context. The data derive from a study of control samples from healthy donors and cancer patients. This table comes from immunoSEQ multiplex PCR, and its TCRdb copy is limited to in-frame clones, with some not included. This sample has tens of thousands of clones, with over 90% found just once. The receptor's source is a woman aged 25 to 45 in good health. Specimen: blood.

The CDR3 spells CAWSDAVPEAFF. The CDR3, as DNA: TGTGCCTGGAGTGACGCTGTGCCTGAAGCTTTCTTT. The chain employs TRBV30 and TRBJ1-1, with D uncertain. Per germline, CDR1 GTSNPN and CDR2 SVGIG (reference sequence). The CDR3 is 12 amino acids. V lost 1 base to trimming and J lost 6 bases, with 9 bases between them.